This is a list of T cell receptor beta chains from one sample in a study of blood T cell repertoires in COVID-19. Assay used: immunoSEQ multiplex PCR; TCRdb lists only in-frame clones, some missing. The sample yields about 480,000 clones, 88% seen once. The sequencing input was peripheral blood. The receptors derive from a woman aged 45-60 years with COVID-19, enrolled during active disease. The CDR3 runs from the conserved cysteine through the conserved F or W. The order of the fields is CDR3 protein, CDR3 length, J gene, V gene.

CDR3: CASSPGVHRGGYTF
length: 14
J: TRBJ1-2
V: TRBV3-1/TRBV3-2

CDR3: CASGRGIYGYTF
length: 12
J: TRBJ1-2
V: TRBV2

CDR3: CAAGRGGTDTQYF
length: 13
J: TRBJ2-3
V: TRBV12-3/TRBV12-4

CDR3: CASSVTSGGIQETQYF
length: 16
J: TRBJ2-5
V: TRBV2

CDR3: CASRPTSGDAYEQFF
length: 15
J: TRBJ2-1
V: TRBV7-9

CDR3: CASSPSSDTPAFF
length: 13
J: TRBJ1-1
V: TRBV18

CDR3: CATSDLGAGGSTDTQYF
length: 17
J: TRBJ2-3
V: TRBV24-1

CDR3: CASRPSGQGLNTEAFF
length: 16
J: TRBJ1-1
V: TRBV5-1

CDR3: CAISDRDRGKDEAFF
length: 15
J: TRBJ1-1
V: TRBV10-3

CDR3: CAIKGATAGELFF
length: 13
J: TRBJ2-2
V: TRBV10-3

CDR3: CASSWGTGDGNYGYTF
length: 16
J: TRBJ1-2
V: TRBV6-5

CDR3: CASSFVFLSEQFF
length: 13
J: TRBJ2-1
V: TRBV7-2

CDR3: CSVSQGDRSPGANEKLFF
length: 18
J: TRBJ1-4
V: TRBV29-1

CDR3: CASSLERAGLGGTQYF
length: 16
J: TRBJ2-3
V: TRBV13

CDR3: CSVEYSYDTGELFF
length: 14
J: TRBJ2-2
V: TRBV29-1

CDR3: CASSLLGGSNQPQHF
length: 15
J: TRBJ1-5
V: TRBV5-1

CDR3: CASNPGTGNTIYF
length: 13
J: TRBJ1-3
V: TRBV19

CDR3: CATTGQAVNQPQHF
length: 14
J: TRBJ1-5
V: TRBV6-5

CDR3: CASSQVLGAHTEAFF
length: 15
J: TRBJ1-1
V: TRBV3-1/TRBV3-2

CDR3: CASSWTSGAPGTQYF
length: 15
J: TRBJ2-3
V: TRBV6-5

CDR3: CASSGGGQAAGPQHF
length: 15
J: TRBJ1-5
V: TRBV2

CDR3: CASSDTAGGGTEAFF
length: 15
J: TRBJ1-1
V: TRBV4-1

CDR3: CASGPPGQFYGYTF
length: 14
J: TRBJ1-2
V: TRBV12-5

CDR3: CASSQADSFNQPQHF
length: 15
J: TRBJ1-5
V: TRBV4-1

CDR3: CASSGQVSNQPQHF
length: 14
J: TRBJ1-5
V: TRBV28

CDR3: CASTELINSPLHF
length: 13
J: TRBJ1-6
V: TRBV6-1

CDR3: CASSQDRRRGGTVDTQYF
length: 18
J: TRBJ2-3
V: TRBV3-1/TRBV3-2

CDR3: CASSSQGASNYGYTF
length: 15
J: TRBJ1-2
V: TRBV7-9

CDR3: CASSFLAGGRADTQYF
length: 16
J: TRBJ2-3
V: TRBV7-3

CDR3: CASRGRGQGYGYTF
length: 14
J: TRBJ1-2
V: TRBV27

CDR3: CASREGFNYGYTF
length: 13
J: TRBJ1-2
V: TRBV5-1

CDR3: CASSDPRGTGMFSGANVLTF
length: 20
J: TRBJ2-6
V: TRBV6-1

CDR3: CASSFQGVETQYF
length: 13
J: TRBJ2-5
V: TRBV28

CDR3: CASKAGHTDTQYF
length: 13
J: TRBJ2-3
V: TRBV19

CDR3: CASSPGTTPYSNQPQHF
length: 17
J: TRBJ1-5
V: TRBV5-1

CDR3: CASLTRENTIYF
length: 12
J: TRBJ1-3
V: TRBV28

CDR3: CASSDRGNYNSPLHF
length: 15
J: TRBJ1-6
V: TRBV27

CDR3: CSVEEGGTGASEAFF
length: 15
J: TRBJ1-1
V: TRBV29-1

CDR3: CASSPPQGYGYTF
length: 13
J: TRBJ1-2
V: TRBV27

CDR3: CASSLTTPSGANVLTF
length: 16
J: TRBJ2-6
V: TRBV7-9

CDR3: CASSRSAGDTDTQYF
length: 15
J: TRBJ2-3
V: TRBV3-1/TRBV3-2

CDR3: CASSLMGQGARDTQYF
length: 16
J: TRBJ2-3
V: TRBV3-1/TRBV3-2

CDR3: CASSLILAGVNEQFF
length: 15
J: TRBJ2-1
V: TRBV7-3

CDR3: CASSLYTFGNTIYF
length: 14
J: TRBJ1-3
V: TRBV11-2

CDR3: CASSPTQGGTEAFF
length: 14
J: TRBJ1-1
V: TRBV6-5

CDR3: CASSLAAMPGAFF
length: 13
J: TRBJ1-1
V: TRBV7-9

CDR3: CASSEIGDRGQGNYGYTF
length: 18
J: TRBJ1-2
V: TRBV6-1

CDR3: CAVNPTGFYNSPLHF
length: 15
J: TRBJ1-6
V: TRBV6-5

CDR3: CASSLWGLAADTQYF
length: 15
J: TRBJ2-3
V: TRBV11-1

CDR3: CASSPGGTYANTGELFF
length: 17
J: TRBJ2-2
V: TRBV5-8

CDR3: CASSLGLAYEQYF
length: 13
J: TRBJ2-7
V: TRBV7-2

CDR3: CASSQDSGGAEAFF
length: 14
J: TRBJ1-1
V: TRBV4-2

CDR3: CASSPGLDTEAFF
length: 13
J: TRBJ1-1
V: TRBV11-2

CDR3: CASSMVYRTGRTNTEAFF
length: 18
J: TRBJ1-1
V: TRBV19

CDR3: CASGSYSGNTIYF
length: 13
J: TRBJ1-3
V: TRBV3-1/TRBV3-2

CDR3: CSASGGHGYTF
length: 11
J: TRBJ1-2
V: TRBV20-1

CDR3: CASSQTQGTNEKLFF
length: 15
J: TRBJ1-4
V: TRBV4-2

CDR3: CASSLASGSTEAFF
length: 14
J: TRBJ1-1
V: TRBV5-1

CDR3: CASSPEVTDTQYF
length: 13
J: TRBJ2-3
V: TRBV5-1

CDR3: CASSSQKNYGYTF
length: 13
J: TRBJ1-2
V: TRBV28